Reported below is one T cell receptor (beta chain). What it binds is unknown. J gave up 5 bases and V 6 bases, and 11 bases lay outside the gene matches. The CDR3 consists of 16 residues. Looked up from germline, CDR1 is SGDLS and CDR2 is YYNGEE. With constant-segment primers, 5'RACE yielded cDNA libraries of TCR alpha and TCR beta that carried sample barcodes and UMIs. Each CDR3 protein gets one entry after TCRdb re-called the 5' RACE reads with MiXCR. The table lists about 130,000 distinct CDR3 sequences, about 6.5% of them singletons. This sample was taken from a study of T-cell memory formation after mild COVID-19. Study-wide points: Pre-infection memory held some responding clones, suggesting pre-existing cross-reactive T cells responded. Contracting CD4+ clones sat mainly in CM and EM; CD8+ in EMRA.

This clonotype was obtained from an adult woman who had mild COVID-19 (a few samples of this study predate the infection). Cell type and time point are not known. Sequenced input: PBMCs or a T cell subset sorted from them (not recorded which). The gene calls are TRBV9 and TRBJ2-2; TRBD2 matches 9 bases. The CDR3 DNA follows: TGTGCCAGCACCAATAGCGGGGGAGCTAAGACCGGGGAGCTGTTTTTT. The encoded protein is CASTNSGGAKTGELFF. Filled out from reference TRBV9 and TRBJ2-2, the complete variable domain reads DSGVTQTPKHLITATGQRVTLRCSPRSGDLSVYWYQQSLDQGLQFLIQYYNGEERAKGNILERFSAQQFPDLHSELNLSSLELGDSALYFCASTNSGGAKTGELFFGEGSRLTVL.